Each of the 6 T cell receptor beta chains below was sequenced from the same sample in a study of T cells in Graves' hyperthyroidism and ophthalmopathy. TCR beta CDR3 regions were amplified from RNA. A set of HTBI primers served as the primers for a first-round RT-PCR of the TCR CDR3. TCRdb reanalysed the multiplex PCR reads using MiXCR and keeps one entry per CDR3 protein. This repertoire shows around 280,000 distinct CDR3 sequences, roughly 13% found once; its top ten account for under 8%. Sequencing input: blood. The receptor source for this set is a woman aged 40-49 years with Graves' hyperthyroidism.

This clonotype was recorded at least ten times. The rearrangement joins TRBV27 to TRBJ2-1; D possibly corresponds to TRBD2 (6 bases). The germline V gene encodes CDR1 MNHEY and CDR2 SMNVEV (reference sequence). The CDR3 covers 15 residues. Trimming removed 2 bases from V and 3 bases from J, with 11 bases in between. The CDR3: CASSLRGVFYNEQFF. CDR3 nucleotides: TGTGCCAGCAGTTTACGCGGGGTATTCTACAATGAGCAGTTCTTC.

This clonotype was seen many times. V is TRBV28 and J is TRBJ2-7; D is undetermined. The germline gives CDR1 MDHEN, CDR2 SYDVKM. Trimming left V 1 base short and J 0 bases short, with 10 bases between. CDR3 length equals 15 residues. The CDR3 is CASSLSSLPSYEQYF. For the CDR3, the DNA is TGTGCCAGCAGTTTATCCAGCCTCCCCTCCTACGAGCAGTACTTC.

The rearrangement links TRBV6-2 or TRBV6-3 to TRBJ2-7; 11 bases agree with TRBD2. V was pared by 5 bases and J by 4 bases, with 10 bases of the junction left unmatched. The CDR3 covers 16 residues. The germline V gene encodes CDR1 MNHEY and CDR2 SVGEGT. CDR3: CASSGQGTSGAYEQYF. For the CDR3, the DNA is TGTGCCAGCAGTGGGCAGGGGACTAGCGGAGCTTACGAGCAGTACTTC.

Points on this clonotype: One end of the junction is discordant with germline, which a read error may explain. The rearrangement joins TRBV20-1 to TRBJ2-3; possible D gene TRBD1, 6 bases. The CDR3 totals 12 residues. Germline V gives CDR1 DFQATT, CDR2 SNEGSKA (reference sequence). For the CDR3, the DNA is TGCAGTACTAGTTGGGGACACGATACGCAGTATTTT. This sequence encodes CSTSWGHDTQYF.

Ten or more counts support this clonotype. The chain is built from TRBV28 and TRBJ1-2; TRBD1 matches 9 bases. The CDR3 extends over 15 amino acids. Germline CDR1 MDHEN, CDR2 SYDVKM. V shed 10 bases and J 8 bases; nucleotides not matched to a gene: 17. CDR3 DNA sequence: TGTGCCACCCAAAGGAGGGGACAGGGTTTGATCGGCTACACCTTC. Its protein is CATQRRGQGLIGYTF.

Worth noting for this clonotype: No conserved phenylalanine or tryptophan ends this CDR3, so it is likely a read error. This chain links TRBV2 with TRBJ1-2, with TRBD1 identical over 7 bases. Germline-derived CDR1 and CDR2 are SNHLY and FYNNEI. V trimming: 6 bases; J trimming: 7 bases; junction bases outside the gene matches: 11. CDR3 length: 14 residues. CDR3 in DNA: TGTGCCAGCAGCCTAGGACAGGTTTCGGCTGGCTACACCCTC. Translating it yields CASSLGQVSAGYTL.